The following is a T cell receptor beta chain sequence with its context. cDNA came from roughly 0.5 to 1 ug RNA primed by random hexamers. Each CDR3 protein gets one entry after TCRdb re-called the immunoSEQ multiplex PCR reads with MiXCR. The sample shows 150,000 to 200,000 distinct CDR3 sequences, about 93% of them seen only once. The data belong to a study of CD8 T cells in Susac syndrome. The CDR3 sequence is 18 residues long. Germline CDR1 MNHEY, CDR2 SVGAGI. V lost 4 bases, J lost 2 bases, and 15 bases stayed unmatched. The TCR was taken from a human donor in good health. The chain recombines TRBV6-5 with TRBJ1-1; 8 nucleotides line up with TRBD1. Sequenced input: CD4+ T cells from PBMCs. CDR3 amino acids: CASSLLGQGFGGNTEAFF. The CDR3, as DNA: TGTGCCAGCAGTTTGTTAGGACAGGGATTTGGGGGAAACACTGAAGCTTTCTTT.